Below are 22 T cell receptor beta chains sequenced from a single sample in a study of post-analysis software for immune sequencing data. Tagging with unique molecular identifiers was a feature of the TCR beta cDNA libraries. MiXCR, applied by TCRdb to the PCR reads, yields one record per CDR3 protein. The table includes about 540,000 distinct CDR3 sequences, 34% detected once. Overall study findings and caveats: Included in a set of four or five TRBV segments more frequent in patients than controls were TRBV5-6, TRBV5-1 and TRBV20-1.

Their cognate antigens are unknown. The sequencing sample was made of blood. The receptor set was obtained from a girl aged 2 to 17 with multiple sclerosis.

This chain links TRBV5-1 with TRBJ2-5; 10 bases are a match to TRBD2. This CDR3 region has 17 residues. With V trimmed by 2 bases and J by 2 bases, 9 bases remained unmatched. Germline V gene sequence: CDR1 SGHRS, CDR2 YFSETQ. The chain's CDR3 is CASSLSTSGAYQETQYF. In nucleotides, the CDR3 is TGCGCCAGCAGCTTAAGTACTAGCGGGGCTTATCAAGAGACCCAGTACTTC.

The chain has TRBV20-1 and TRBJ2-4, with 10 bases lining up with TRBD2. The V gene end was trimmed by 5 bases and the J gene end by 13 bases; junction bases not matched to a gene: 8. Germline V gives CDR1 DFQATT, CDR2 SNEGSKA (reference sequence). This CDR3 comprises 12 residues. The CDR3 DNA reads as TGCAGTGCTTCGGGACTAGCGAGTGAGCAGTACTTC. Translation gives CSASGLASEQYF.

The chain is built from TRBV4-1 and TRBJ1-4, with D unresolved. The germline V gene encodes CDR1 MGHRA and CDR2 YSYEKL. The CDR3 consists of 16 residues. Trimming shortened V by 5 bases and J by 1 base, and 14 bases separated the two germline ends. CDR3 amino acids: CASSFSDRGTNEKLFF. DNA for the CDR3: TGCGCCAGCAGCTTTTCCGACCGAGGAACTAATGAAAAACTGTTTTTT.

This clonotype was seen only a few times. The chain combines TRBV6-1 with TRBJ2-5; TRBD2 aligns across 8 bases. The CDR3 covers 18 residues. The junction had 11 bases not matched to a gene; V was cut back by 0 bases and J by 2 bases. Germline CDR1 is MNHNS and CDR2 is SASEGT. CDR3 DNA: TGTGCCAGCAGTGAAGCATGGTCCGGGAAGCGGGGGCAAGAGACCCAGTACTTC. Its protein is CASSEAWSGKRGQETQYF.

A few counts support this clonotype. V is TRBV6-5 and J is TRBJ1-6; 10 bases align to TRBD1. From germline, CDR1 is MNHEY and CDR2 SVGAGI. CDR3 length: 15 amino acids. Trimming took 0 bases from V and 9 from J; bases not matched to a gene: 2. CDR3 DNA sequence: TGTGCCAGCAGTTACTCGGGACAGGGGTTTTCACCCCTCCACTTT. Protein product: CASSYSGQGFSPLHF.

This clonotype has ten or more counts. The chain links TRBV5-6 to TRBJ2-6, with TRBD1 matching 8 bases. The CDR3 has 17 residues. Trimming took 7 bases from V and 3 from J; bases not matched to a gene: 12. Germline V CDR1 and CDR2: SGHDT, YYEEEE. The CDR3 DNA is TGTGCCAGCGTCCCACGGCAGGGGGCCTTTGGGGCCAACGTCCTGACTTTC. Its translation: CASVPRQGAFGANVLTF.

For the CDR3, the DNA is TGTGCCAGCAGCTCCACGACAGGGCCACTGTTTTTT. It encodes CASSSTTGPLFF. V and J are TRBV5-5 and TRBJ1-4, with 7 nucleotides matching TRBD1. Unmatched junction bases numbered 6, after V lost 3 bases and J lost 13 bases. Germline V CDR1 and CDR2: SGHKS, YYEKEE (reference sequence). This CDR3 spans 12 amino acids.

This clonotype was detected only a few times. The chain links TRBV20-1 to TRBJ2-5; D is unclear. The germline CDR1 and CDR2 sequences are DFQATT and SNEGSKA (reference sequence). The CDR3 runs 14 residues. Trimming stripped 1 base from V and 0 bases from J, with 9 bases between. The CDR3 DNA sequence: TGCAGTGCTAGAGTGGCAGGCCACCAAGAGACCCAGTACTTC. Its protein product is CSARVAGHQETQYF.

This clonotype was observed a few times. The gene calls are TRBV7-8 and TRBJ1-2; 8 bases align to TRBD1. Germline V gene sequence: CDR1 SGHVS, CDR2 FQNEAQ. Losses at the gene ends were 2 bases for V and 9 bases for J; bases not matched to a gene: 11. The CDR3 is 15 residues long. The DNA for the CDR3 is TGTGCCAGCAGCTTAAGGGACAGGTCTATGGCTAGCTACACCTTC. Its protein product is CASSLRDRSMASYTF. The variable domain in full, with the rest retrieved from reference TRBV7-8 and TRBJ1-2, is GAGVSQSPRYKVAKRGQDVALRCDPISGHVSLFWYQQALGQGPEFLTYFQNEAQLDKSGLPSDRFFAERPEGSVSTLKIQRTQQEDSAVYLCASSLRDRSMASYTFGSGTRLTVV.

The CDR3 nucleotides read TGCAGTGCTAGATCCCGGGGGCCCCTCGACAATGAGCAGTACTTC. This codes for CSARSRGPLDNEQYF. V and J are TRBV20-1 and TRBJ2-5; D may correspond to TRBD1 or TRBD2 (6 bases each). The CDR3 has 15 amino acids. V was trimmed by 2 bases and J by 11 bases, leaving 24 bases between them. The V gene's germline CDR1 is DFQATT and CDR2 SNEGSKA (reference sequence).

DNA of the CDR3: TGCGCCAGCAGCCAAGAGGAGGAGCGGGCGGGGTTAAAAGAGACCCAGTACTTC. Amino acids: CASSQEEERAGLKETQYF. This chain joins TRBV4-1 and TRBJ2-5, with a tentative D call TRBD2 (6 bases). The CDR3 is made up of 18 amino acids. V dropped 0 bases and J dropped 3 bases, with 20 bases sitting between them. Germline lookup yields CDR1 MGHRA and CDR2 YSYEKL.

The genes are TRBV20-1 and TRBJ1-1, with a weak D call TRBD1 (5 bases). The germline V and J ends were trimmed by 1 base and 5 bases, with 14 bases remaining between them. The CDR3 runs 14 residues. CDR1 and CDR2 from the germline V gene are DFQATT and SNEGSKA (reference sequence). DNA of the CDR3: TGCAGTGCTAGAGTGGATTGGGGGGGGACTGAAGCTTTCTTT. The encoded protein is CSARVDWGGTEAFF.

This clonotype was detected only a few times. The chain joins TRBV5-1 to TRBJ2-5; 11 bases agree with TRBD1. The V gene end was trimmed by 5 bases and the J gene end by 5 bases; junction bases not matched to a gene: 8. Germline V lookup: CDR1 SGHRS, CDR2 YFSETQ. CDR3 length equals 15 residues. The CDR3 spells CASRFRTGGEETQYF. In nucleotides, the CDR3 is TGCGCCAGCAGGTTTCGGACAGGGGGCGAGGAGACCCAGTACTTC.

This chain joins TRBV7-8 and TRBJ2-7; D possibly uses TRBD1 or TRBD2 (6 bases each). This CDR3 is built from 17 residues. Germline V gene sequence: CDR1 SGHVS, CDR2 FQNEAQ. The V and J ends lost 2 bases and 2 bases respectively, with 19 bases between them. As DNA, the CDR3 is TGTGCCAGCAGCTTAAGGGCAGGGGCAAGGACTACCTACGAGCAGTACTTC. It encodes CASSLRAGARTTYEQYF.

V and J are TRBV5-1 and TRBJ1-1; D is perhaps TRBD1 (5 bases). CDR3 length: 12 amino acids. Germline CDR1 is SGHRS and CDR2 is YFSETQ. The V end was cut by 0 bases, the J end by 7 bases, with 7 bases between. The CDR3 DNA sequence: TGCGCCAGCAGCTTGGCAGGGATTGAAGCTTTCTTT. This codes for CASSLAGIEAFF.

This clonotype has a handful of counts. The V call is TRBV10-3, the J call TRBJ1-1, with D unclear. Germline V gene data show CDR1 as ENHRY and CDR2 as SYGVKD. V was clipped by 4 bases and J by 4 bases, with 7 bases between them. The CDR3 spans 12 residues. Here the CDR3 reads CAISGTGTEAFF. Written as DNA, the CDR3 is TGTGCCATCAGTGGGACTGGCACTGAAGCTTTCTTT.

The genes are TRBV10-3 and TRBJ2-1; TRBD2 matches 8 bases. The germline V gene has CDR1 ENHRY and CDR2 SYGVKD. The CDR3 consists of 15 residues. The V and J ends lost 8 bases and 4 bases, in that order; junction bases with no gene match: 10. CDR3 in DNA: TGTGCCATCGGGGTCGGCGGGGGGACTTACAATGAGCAGTTCTTC. It translates to CAIGVGGGTYNEQFF.

A few counts support this clonotype. The chain combines TRBV6-5 with TRBJ2-1; 8 bases line up with TRBD2. This CDR3 has 16 residues. Per germline, CDR1 MNHEY and CDR2 SVGAGI. J gave up 0 bases and V 4 bases, and 5 bases lay outside the gene matches. CDR3 in amino acids: CASSSPGTSSYNEQFF. The CDR3 coding sequence is TGTGCCAGCAGTTCACCCGGGACTAGCTCCTACAATGAGCAGTTCTTC.

V usage is TRBV7-3 and J usage is TRBJ2-3; 8 positions agree with TRBD1. CDR3 length: 16 amino acids. V trimming: 2 bases; J trimming: 6 bases; junction bases outside the gene matches: 10. CDR1 and CDR2 from the germline V gene are SGHTA and FQGTGA. CDR3 DNA sequence: TGTGCCAGCAGCTTACTAAGGACAGGGAAAGCGGATACGCAGTATTTT. This translates into CASSLLRTGKADTQYF.

This clonotype was recorded a few times. This chain joins TRBV4-1 and TRBJ2-1; TRBD2 matches at 13 bases. Looked up from germline, CDR1 is MGHRA and CDR2 is YSYEKL. The junction had 8 bases not matched to a gene; V was cut back by 7 bases and J by 8 bases. The CDR3 loop spans 15 amino acids. CDR3 sequence: CASTLLAGGPDEQFF. The CDR3 DNA reads as TGCGCCAGCACCTTACTAGCGGGGGGGCCGGATGAGCAGTTCTTC.

This clonotype was found a few times. The chain links TRBV7-8 to TRBJ2-7, with 9 positions matching TRBD1. The germline V gene encodes CDR1 SGHVS and CDR2 FQNEAQ. Losses at the gene ends were 5 bases for V and 4 bases for J; bases not matched to a gene: 6. This CDR3 region has 14 residues. The CDR3 is CASSRGQGKYEQYF. The CDR3 DNA sequence: TGTGCCAGCAGCCGCGGACAGGGGAAGTACGAGCAGTACTTC.

This CDR3 is CSAKGAAYEQYF. In nucleotides, the CDR3 is TGCAGTGCAAAGGGGGCAGCCTACGAGCAGTACTTC. J is TRBJ2-7 and V is TRBV20-1, with 7 bases fitting TRBD1. The V gene's germline CDR1 is DFQATT and CDR2 SNEGSKA (reference sequence). The CDR3 has 12 residues. V gave up 6 bases and J gave up 2 bases; unmatched junction bases: 4.